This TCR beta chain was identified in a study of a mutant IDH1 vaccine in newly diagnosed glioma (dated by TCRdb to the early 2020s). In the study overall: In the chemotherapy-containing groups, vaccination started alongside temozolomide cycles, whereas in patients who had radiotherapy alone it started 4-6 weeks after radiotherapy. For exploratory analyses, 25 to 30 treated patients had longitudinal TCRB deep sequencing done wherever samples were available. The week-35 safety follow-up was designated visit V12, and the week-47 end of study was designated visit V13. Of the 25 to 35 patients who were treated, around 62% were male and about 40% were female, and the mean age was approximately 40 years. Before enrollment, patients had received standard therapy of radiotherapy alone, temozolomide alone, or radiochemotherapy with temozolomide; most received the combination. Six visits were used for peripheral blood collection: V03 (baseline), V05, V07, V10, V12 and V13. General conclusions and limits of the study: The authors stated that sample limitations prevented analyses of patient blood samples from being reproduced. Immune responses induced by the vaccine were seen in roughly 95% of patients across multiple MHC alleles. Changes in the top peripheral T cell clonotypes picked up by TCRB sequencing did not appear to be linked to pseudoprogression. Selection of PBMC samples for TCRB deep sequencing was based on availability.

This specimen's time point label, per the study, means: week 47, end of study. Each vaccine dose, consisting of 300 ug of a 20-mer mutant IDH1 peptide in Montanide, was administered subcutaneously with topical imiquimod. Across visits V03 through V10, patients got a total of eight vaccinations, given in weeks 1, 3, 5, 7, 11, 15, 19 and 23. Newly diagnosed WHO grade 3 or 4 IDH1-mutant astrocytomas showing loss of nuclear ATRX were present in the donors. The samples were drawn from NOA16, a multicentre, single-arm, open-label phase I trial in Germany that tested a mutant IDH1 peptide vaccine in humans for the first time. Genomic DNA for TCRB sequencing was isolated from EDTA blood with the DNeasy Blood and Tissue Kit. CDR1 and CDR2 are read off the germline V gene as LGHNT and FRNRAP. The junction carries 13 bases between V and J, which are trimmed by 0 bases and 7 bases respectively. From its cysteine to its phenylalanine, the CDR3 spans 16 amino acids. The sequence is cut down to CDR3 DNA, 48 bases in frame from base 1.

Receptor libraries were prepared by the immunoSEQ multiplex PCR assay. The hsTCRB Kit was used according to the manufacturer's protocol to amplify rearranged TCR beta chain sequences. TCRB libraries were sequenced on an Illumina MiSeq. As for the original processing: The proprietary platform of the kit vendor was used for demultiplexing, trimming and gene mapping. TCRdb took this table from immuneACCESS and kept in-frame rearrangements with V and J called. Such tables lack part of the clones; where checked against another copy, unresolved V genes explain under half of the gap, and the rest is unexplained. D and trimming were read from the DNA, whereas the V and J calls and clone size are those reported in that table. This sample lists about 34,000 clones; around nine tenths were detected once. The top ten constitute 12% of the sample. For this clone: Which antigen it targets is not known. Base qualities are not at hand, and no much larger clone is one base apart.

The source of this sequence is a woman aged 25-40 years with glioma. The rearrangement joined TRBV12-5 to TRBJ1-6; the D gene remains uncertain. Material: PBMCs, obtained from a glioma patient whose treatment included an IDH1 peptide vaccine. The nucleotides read TGTGCTAGTGGTTTGGTATTCGGGGTTGGGAATTCACCCCTCCACTTT. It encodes CASGLVFGVGNSPLHF. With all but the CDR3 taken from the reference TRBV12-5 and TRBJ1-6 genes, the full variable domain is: DARVTQTPRHKVTEMGQEVTMRCQPILGHNTVFWYRQTMMQGLELLAYFRNRAPLDDSGMPKDRFSAEMPDATLATLKIQPSEPRDSAVYFCASGLVFGVGNSPLHFGNGTRLTVT.